This T cell receptor beta chain was observed in a study of CD8 T cells in ankylosing spondylitis. Study findings and constraints: As for the disease-linked clones, they showed a CD8+ phenotype and occurred at relatively low frequencies in peripheral blood.

TCRdb redid the calling of the 5' RACE reads with MiXCR, one entry per CDR3 protein. The table records about 160,000 distinct CDR3 sequences, about 16% of them present only once. Germline CDR1 reads DFQATT; CDR2 reads SNEGSKA (reference sequence). The CDR3 contains 14 residues. Trimming at V came to 2 bases and at J to 4 bases, leaving 4 bases not matched to a gene. This clonotype was found many times. Its antigen is currently unknown. The specimen was blood, either unsorted or a sorted T cell fraction (not recorded which). The V gene is TRBV20-1, the J gene TRBJ2-1, with TRBD2 matching over 8 bases. This TCR was sampled from a male donor with ankylosing spondylitis or in good health (not recorded which). This chain's CDR3 is CSARMTSAYNEQFF. The CDR3 DNA follows: TGCAGTGCTAGAATGACTAGCGCTTACAATGAGCAGTTCTTC.